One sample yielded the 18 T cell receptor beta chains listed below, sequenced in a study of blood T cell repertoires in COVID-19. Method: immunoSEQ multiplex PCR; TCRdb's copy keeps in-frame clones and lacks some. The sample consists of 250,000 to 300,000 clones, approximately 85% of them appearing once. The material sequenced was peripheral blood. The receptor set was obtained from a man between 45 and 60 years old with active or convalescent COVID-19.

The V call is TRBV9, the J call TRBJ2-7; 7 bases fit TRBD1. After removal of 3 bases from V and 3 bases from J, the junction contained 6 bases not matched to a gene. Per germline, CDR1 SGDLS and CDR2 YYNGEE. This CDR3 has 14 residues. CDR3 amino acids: CASSDGRQGYEQYF. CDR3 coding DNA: TGTGCCAGCAGCGACGGACGACAGGGCTACGAGCAGTACTTC.

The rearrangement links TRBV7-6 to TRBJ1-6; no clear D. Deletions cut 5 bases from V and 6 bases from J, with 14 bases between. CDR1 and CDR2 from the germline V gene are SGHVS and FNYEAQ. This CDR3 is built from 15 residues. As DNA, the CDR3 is TGTGCCAGCAGCCCCAGGACTGATCCTAATTCACCCCTCCACTTT. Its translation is CASSPRTDPNSPLHF.

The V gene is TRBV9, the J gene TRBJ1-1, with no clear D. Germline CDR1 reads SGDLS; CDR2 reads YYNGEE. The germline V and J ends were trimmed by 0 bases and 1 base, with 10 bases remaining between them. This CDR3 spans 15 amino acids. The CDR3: CASSVGEAQNTEAFF. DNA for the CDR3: TGTGCCAGCAGCGTAGGTGAGGCCCAGAACACTGAAGCTTTCTTT.

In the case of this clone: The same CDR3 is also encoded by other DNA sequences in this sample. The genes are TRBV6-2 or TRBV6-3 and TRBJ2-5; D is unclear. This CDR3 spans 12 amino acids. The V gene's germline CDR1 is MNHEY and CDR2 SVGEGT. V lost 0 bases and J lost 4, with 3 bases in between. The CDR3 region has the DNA TGTGCCAGCAGTTACTCGAGAGAGACCCAGTACTTC. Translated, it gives CASSYSRETQYF.

In nucleotides, the CDR3 is TGTGCCAGTACCTCAGGGGCCGGGGAGCTGTTTTTT. Its protein is CASTSGAGELFF. The chain employs TRBV2 and TRBJ2-2, with a weak D call TRBD1 (6 bases). CDR1 is SNHLY and CDR2 is FYNNEI in the germline V gene. There are 12 residues in the CDR3. Trimming pared 9 bases from V and 6 bases from J, leaving 11 bases between. Using reference TRBV2 and TRBJ2-2 for the parts outside the CDR3, the full variable domain is EPEVTQTPSHQVTQMGQEVILRCVPISNHLYFYWYRQILGQKVEFLVSFYNNEISEKSEIFDDQFSVERPDGSNFTLKIRSTKLEDSAMYFCASTSGAGELFFGEGSRLTVL.

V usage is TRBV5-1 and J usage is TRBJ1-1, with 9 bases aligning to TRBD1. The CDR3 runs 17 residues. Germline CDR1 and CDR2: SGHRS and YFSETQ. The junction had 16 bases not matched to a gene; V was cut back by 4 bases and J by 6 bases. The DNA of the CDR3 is TGCGCCAGCAGCCCAACCGGGACAGGGTCTTGGAGCCCTGAAGCTTTCTTT. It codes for CASSPTGTGSWSPEAFF.

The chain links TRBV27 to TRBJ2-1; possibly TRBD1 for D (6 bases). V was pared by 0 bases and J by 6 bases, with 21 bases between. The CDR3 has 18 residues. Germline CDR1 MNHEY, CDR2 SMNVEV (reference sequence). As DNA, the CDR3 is TGTGCCAGCAGTTTATCGAGTTGGGGGCCCTCCGGTGGCAATGAGCAGTTCTTC. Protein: CASSLSSWGPSGGNEQFF.

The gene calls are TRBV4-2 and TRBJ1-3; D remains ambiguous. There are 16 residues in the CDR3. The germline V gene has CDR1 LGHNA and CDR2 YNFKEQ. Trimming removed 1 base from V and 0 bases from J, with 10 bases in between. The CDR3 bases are TGTGCCAGCAGCCAAGGAACAGTGCGCTCTGGAAACACCATATATTTT. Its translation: CASSQGTVRSGNTIYF.

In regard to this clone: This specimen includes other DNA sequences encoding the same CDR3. The CDR3 DNA reads TGTGCCTGGAGTGTAGGGGGAAGCACTGAAGCTTTCTTT. Residues: CAWSVGGSTEAFF. V and J are TRBV30 and TRBJ1-1; TRBD1 is a possible D gene (6 bases). The CDR3 runs 13 residues. V was trimmed by 0 bases and J by 4 bases, leaving 9 bases between them. In germline, CDR1 is GTSNPN, CDR2 SVGIG (reference sequence).

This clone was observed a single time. The chain's CDR3 is CSVSLFGQGSSYEQYF. The CDR3, as DNA: TGCAGCGTTTCTCTCTTTGGACAGGGAAGCTCCTACGAGCAGTACTTC. This chain uses TRBV29-1 with TRBJ2-7; 8 bases fit TRBD1. The germline gives CDR1 SQVTM, CDR2 ANQGSEA. The CDR3 runs to 16 residues. Germline trimming cut 5 bases from V and 0 bases from J; bases unmatched to any gene: 12.

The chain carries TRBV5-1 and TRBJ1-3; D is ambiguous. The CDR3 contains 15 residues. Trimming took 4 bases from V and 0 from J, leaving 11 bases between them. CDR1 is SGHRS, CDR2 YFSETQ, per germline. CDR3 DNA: TGCGCCAGCAGCGCGGACTCATTCTCTGGAAACACCATATATTTT. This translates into CASSADSFSGNTIYF.

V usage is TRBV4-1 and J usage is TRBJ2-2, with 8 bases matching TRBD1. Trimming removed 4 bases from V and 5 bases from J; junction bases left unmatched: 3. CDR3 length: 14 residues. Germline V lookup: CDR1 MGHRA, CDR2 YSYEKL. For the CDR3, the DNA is TGCGCCAGCAGCCCCCGGACAGGGACCGGGGAGCTGTTTTTT. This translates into CASSPRTGTGELFF.

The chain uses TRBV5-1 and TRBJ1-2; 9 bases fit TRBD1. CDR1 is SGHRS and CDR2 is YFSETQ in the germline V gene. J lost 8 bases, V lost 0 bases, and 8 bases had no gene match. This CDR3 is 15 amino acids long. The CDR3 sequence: CASSLAAGQGSGYTF. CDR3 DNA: TGCGCCAGCAGCTTGGCCGCCGGACAGGGGAGCGGCTACACCTTC.

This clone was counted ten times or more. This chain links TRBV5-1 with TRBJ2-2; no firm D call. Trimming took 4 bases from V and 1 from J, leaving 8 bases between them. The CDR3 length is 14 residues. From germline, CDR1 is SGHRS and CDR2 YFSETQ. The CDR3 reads CASSLVKNTGELFF. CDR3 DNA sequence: TGCGCCAGCAGCCTAGTAAAGAACACCGGGGAGCTGTTTTTT.

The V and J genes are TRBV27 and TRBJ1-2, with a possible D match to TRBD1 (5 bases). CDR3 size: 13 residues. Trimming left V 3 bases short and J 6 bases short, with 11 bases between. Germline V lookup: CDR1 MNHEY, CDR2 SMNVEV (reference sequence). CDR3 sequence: CASSFQGLDGYTF. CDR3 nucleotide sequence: TGTGCCAGCAGTTTTCAGGGCTTGGATGGCTACACCTTC.

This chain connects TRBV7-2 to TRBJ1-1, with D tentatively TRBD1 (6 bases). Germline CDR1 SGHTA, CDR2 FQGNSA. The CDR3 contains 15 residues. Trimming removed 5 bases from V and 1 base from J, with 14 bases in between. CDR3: CASSPSTGRNTEAFF. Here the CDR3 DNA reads TGTGCCAGCAGCCCCTCGACAGGCAGGAACACTGAAGCTTTCTTT. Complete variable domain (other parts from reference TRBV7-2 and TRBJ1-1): GAGVSQSPSNKVTEKGKDVELRCDPISGHTALYWYRQSLGQGLEFLIYFQGNSAPDKSGLPSDRFSAERTGGSVSTLTIQRTQQEDSAVYLCASSPSTGRNTEAFFGQGTRLTVV.

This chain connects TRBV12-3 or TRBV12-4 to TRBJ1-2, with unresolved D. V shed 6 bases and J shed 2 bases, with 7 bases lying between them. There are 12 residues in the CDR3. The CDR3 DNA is TGTGCCAGCAGCGCAGAAAACTATGGCTACACCTTC. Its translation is CASSAENYGYTF.

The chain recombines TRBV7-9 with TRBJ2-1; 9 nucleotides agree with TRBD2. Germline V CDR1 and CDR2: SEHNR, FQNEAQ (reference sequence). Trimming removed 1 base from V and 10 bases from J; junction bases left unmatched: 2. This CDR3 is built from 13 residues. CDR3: CASSLGLAGEQFF. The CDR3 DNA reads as TGTGCCAGCAGCTTAGGGCTAGCGGGAGAGCAGTTCTTC.